The present T cell receptor beta chain was sequenced within a study of blood T cell repertoires in COVID-19. Study overall: Whether acute or convalescent, the COVID-19 samples came from the United States, Italy and Spain.

Germline V gives CDR1 SGHRS, CDR2 YFSETQ. V gave up 4 bases and J gave up 6 bases; unmatched junction bases: 7. The CDR3 has 14 amino acids. This clone was observed a handful of times. In the source study's methods: Amplifying reference gene primers gave estimates of nucleated cell counts. The protocol was immunoSEQ multiplex PCR, while the TCRdb copy is restricted to in-frame clones and leaves out a portion. Clone size and the V and J calls come from that table; the DNA yielded D and trimming. The data hold 130,000 to 150,000 clones, with less than 85% observed a single time. The specimen sequenced was peripheral blood. The rearrangement uses TRBV5-1 and TRBJ2-1; 7 bases are shared with TRBD1. This clonotype originated in a woman of 80 years or more in a cohort sampled during active or convalescent COVID-19. The CDR3 here is CASSEGDSVNEQFF. In DNA, the CDR3 is TGCGCCAGCAGCGAAGGGGACAGCGTCAATGAGCAGTTCTTC.